The sample holds many counts of the clone carrying this T cell receptor beta chain. Its specificity is unknown. This sample was included in a study of T cells in Graves' hyperthyroidism and ophthalmopathy. Study outcomes and limitations: Expanded thyroid clonotypes (above 0.001) were mostly also found in blood.

It was 8 to 10 ml of fresh peripheral blood that supplied the PBMCs. Regions amplified from RNA transcripts were the TCR beta CDR3 regions. The TCR CDR3 was amplified in a first-round RT-PCR using the HTBI primer set. TCRdb reprocessed the multiplex PCR reads with MiXCR, giving one entry per CDR3 protein. This sample yields roughly 700,000 distinct CDR3 sequences, of which around 16% are seen a single time; roughly a sixth belongs to the top ten. Per the germline V gene, CDR1 is MDHEN and CDR2 is SYDVKM. This CDR3 comprises 13 residues. V was cut by 4 bases and J by 5 bases, with 10 bases left in between.

Sample: blood. The V gene is TRBV28, the J gene TRBJ2-3; D is possibly TRBD1 (5 bases). This sequence was found in a man between 45 and 60 years old with Graves' hyperthyroidism. The CDR3 DNA reads TGTGCCAGCAGTTGGGAAGGGGTAGATACGCAGTATTTT. It is translated as CASSWEGVDTQYF.